What follows describes a single T cell receptor beta chain. Per the original data handling: Estimation of nucleated cell counts relied on the amplification of reference gene primers. Sequenced by immunoSEQ multiplex PCR; TCRdb stores in-frame clones only, minus some. V and J calls and clone size come straight from that table; D and trimming were deduced from the DNA. The sample comprises nearly 90,000 clones, 88% of which are singletons, and around 0.47% rests with the top ten. This sample is drawn from a study of blood T cell repertoires in COVID-19. Background on the study: The United States, Italy and Spain provided the acute and convalescent COVID-19 samples. Sample material is recorded as cDNA or gDNA derived from T cells, B-cell-depleted T cells, or PBMCs.

The ends lost 5 bases at V and 3 bases at J; junction bases unmatched: 9. The germline gives CDR1 SGHVS, CDR2 FQNEAQ. The CDR3 length is 15 residues. The sequence derives from a man in his 60s with acute or convalescent COVID-19. V usage is TRBV7-8 and J usage is TRBJ2-5, with 7 bases matching TRBD2. The sequenced material came from peripheral blood. As DNA, the CDR3 is TGTGCCAGCAGCCCTAGCGGCCAAACTGAAGAGACCCAGTACTTC. Translating it yields CASSPSGQTEETQYF. Full variable domain (remainder filled in from reference TRBV7-8 and TRBJ2-5): GAGVSQSPRYKVAKRGQDVALRCDPISGHVSLFWYQQALGQGPEFLTYFQNEAQLDKSGLPSDRFFAERPEGSVSTLKIQRTQQEDSAVYLCASSPSGQTEETQYFGPGTRLLVL.